This entry concerns a single T cell receptor (beta chain). V lost 2 bases and J 4 bases, leaving 10 bases between the germline ends. The germline V gene encodes CDR1 SGDLS and CDR2 YYNGEE. The CDR3 runs to 14 residues. The data are from a study of cytomegalovirus exposure and HLA in healthy donors. 13 Jbeta primers and 60 Vbeta primers were used for the PCR. Sequencing was performed with immunoSEQ multiplex PCR; in TCRdb, only in-frame clones are kept and a portion is missing. The table records approximately 160,000 clones, roughly 79% of them present only once. This chain links TRBV9 with TRBJ1-3; possibly TRBD1 for D (5 bases). This TCR derives from a woman aged 50 to 60 in good health and CMV-seropositive. Sequenced material: PBMCs. The CDR3 loop reads CASSVGGGGNTIYF. The CDR3 DNA sequence: TGTGCCAGCAGCGTGGGGGGGGGAGGAAACACCATATATTTT.